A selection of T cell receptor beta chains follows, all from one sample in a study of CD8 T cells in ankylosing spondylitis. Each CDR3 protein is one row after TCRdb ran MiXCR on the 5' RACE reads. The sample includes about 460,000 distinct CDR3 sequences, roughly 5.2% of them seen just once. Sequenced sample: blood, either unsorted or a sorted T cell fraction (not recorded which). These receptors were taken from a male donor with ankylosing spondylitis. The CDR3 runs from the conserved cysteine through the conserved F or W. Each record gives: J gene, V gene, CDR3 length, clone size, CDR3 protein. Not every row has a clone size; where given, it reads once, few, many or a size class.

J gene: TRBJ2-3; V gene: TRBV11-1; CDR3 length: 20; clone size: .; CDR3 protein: CASSAPVPGLAWGGTDTQYF
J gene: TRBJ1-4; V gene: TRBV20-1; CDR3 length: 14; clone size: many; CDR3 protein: CSATGFGTNEKLFF
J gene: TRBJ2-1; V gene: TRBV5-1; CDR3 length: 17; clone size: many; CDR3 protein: CASSRGLAGTSYNEQFF
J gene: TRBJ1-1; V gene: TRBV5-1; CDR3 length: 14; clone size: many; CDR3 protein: CASSFGGVDTEAFF
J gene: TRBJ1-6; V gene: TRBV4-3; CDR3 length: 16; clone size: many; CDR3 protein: CASSQDLPGRDSPLHF
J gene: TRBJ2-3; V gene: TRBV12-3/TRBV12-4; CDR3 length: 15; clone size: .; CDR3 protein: CASSLGGTRGDTQYF
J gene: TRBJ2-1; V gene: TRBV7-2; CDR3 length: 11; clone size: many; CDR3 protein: CASSSISEQFF
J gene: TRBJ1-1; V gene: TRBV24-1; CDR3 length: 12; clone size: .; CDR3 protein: CATKGANTEAFF
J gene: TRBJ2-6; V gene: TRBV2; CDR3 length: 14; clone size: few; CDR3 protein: CASSNWAGANVLTF
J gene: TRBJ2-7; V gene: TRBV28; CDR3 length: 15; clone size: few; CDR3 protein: CASYPGGYRVDEQYF
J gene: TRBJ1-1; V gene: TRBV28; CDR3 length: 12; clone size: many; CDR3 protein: CASSERDTEAFF
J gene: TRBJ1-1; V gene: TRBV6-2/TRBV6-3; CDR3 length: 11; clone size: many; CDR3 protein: CATQGYTEAFF
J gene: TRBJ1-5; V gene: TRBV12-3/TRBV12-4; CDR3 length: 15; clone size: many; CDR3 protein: CASTGGGAQSQPQHF
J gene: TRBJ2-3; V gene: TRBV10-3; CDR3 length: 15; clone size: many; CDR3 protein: CAISITREKPDTQYF